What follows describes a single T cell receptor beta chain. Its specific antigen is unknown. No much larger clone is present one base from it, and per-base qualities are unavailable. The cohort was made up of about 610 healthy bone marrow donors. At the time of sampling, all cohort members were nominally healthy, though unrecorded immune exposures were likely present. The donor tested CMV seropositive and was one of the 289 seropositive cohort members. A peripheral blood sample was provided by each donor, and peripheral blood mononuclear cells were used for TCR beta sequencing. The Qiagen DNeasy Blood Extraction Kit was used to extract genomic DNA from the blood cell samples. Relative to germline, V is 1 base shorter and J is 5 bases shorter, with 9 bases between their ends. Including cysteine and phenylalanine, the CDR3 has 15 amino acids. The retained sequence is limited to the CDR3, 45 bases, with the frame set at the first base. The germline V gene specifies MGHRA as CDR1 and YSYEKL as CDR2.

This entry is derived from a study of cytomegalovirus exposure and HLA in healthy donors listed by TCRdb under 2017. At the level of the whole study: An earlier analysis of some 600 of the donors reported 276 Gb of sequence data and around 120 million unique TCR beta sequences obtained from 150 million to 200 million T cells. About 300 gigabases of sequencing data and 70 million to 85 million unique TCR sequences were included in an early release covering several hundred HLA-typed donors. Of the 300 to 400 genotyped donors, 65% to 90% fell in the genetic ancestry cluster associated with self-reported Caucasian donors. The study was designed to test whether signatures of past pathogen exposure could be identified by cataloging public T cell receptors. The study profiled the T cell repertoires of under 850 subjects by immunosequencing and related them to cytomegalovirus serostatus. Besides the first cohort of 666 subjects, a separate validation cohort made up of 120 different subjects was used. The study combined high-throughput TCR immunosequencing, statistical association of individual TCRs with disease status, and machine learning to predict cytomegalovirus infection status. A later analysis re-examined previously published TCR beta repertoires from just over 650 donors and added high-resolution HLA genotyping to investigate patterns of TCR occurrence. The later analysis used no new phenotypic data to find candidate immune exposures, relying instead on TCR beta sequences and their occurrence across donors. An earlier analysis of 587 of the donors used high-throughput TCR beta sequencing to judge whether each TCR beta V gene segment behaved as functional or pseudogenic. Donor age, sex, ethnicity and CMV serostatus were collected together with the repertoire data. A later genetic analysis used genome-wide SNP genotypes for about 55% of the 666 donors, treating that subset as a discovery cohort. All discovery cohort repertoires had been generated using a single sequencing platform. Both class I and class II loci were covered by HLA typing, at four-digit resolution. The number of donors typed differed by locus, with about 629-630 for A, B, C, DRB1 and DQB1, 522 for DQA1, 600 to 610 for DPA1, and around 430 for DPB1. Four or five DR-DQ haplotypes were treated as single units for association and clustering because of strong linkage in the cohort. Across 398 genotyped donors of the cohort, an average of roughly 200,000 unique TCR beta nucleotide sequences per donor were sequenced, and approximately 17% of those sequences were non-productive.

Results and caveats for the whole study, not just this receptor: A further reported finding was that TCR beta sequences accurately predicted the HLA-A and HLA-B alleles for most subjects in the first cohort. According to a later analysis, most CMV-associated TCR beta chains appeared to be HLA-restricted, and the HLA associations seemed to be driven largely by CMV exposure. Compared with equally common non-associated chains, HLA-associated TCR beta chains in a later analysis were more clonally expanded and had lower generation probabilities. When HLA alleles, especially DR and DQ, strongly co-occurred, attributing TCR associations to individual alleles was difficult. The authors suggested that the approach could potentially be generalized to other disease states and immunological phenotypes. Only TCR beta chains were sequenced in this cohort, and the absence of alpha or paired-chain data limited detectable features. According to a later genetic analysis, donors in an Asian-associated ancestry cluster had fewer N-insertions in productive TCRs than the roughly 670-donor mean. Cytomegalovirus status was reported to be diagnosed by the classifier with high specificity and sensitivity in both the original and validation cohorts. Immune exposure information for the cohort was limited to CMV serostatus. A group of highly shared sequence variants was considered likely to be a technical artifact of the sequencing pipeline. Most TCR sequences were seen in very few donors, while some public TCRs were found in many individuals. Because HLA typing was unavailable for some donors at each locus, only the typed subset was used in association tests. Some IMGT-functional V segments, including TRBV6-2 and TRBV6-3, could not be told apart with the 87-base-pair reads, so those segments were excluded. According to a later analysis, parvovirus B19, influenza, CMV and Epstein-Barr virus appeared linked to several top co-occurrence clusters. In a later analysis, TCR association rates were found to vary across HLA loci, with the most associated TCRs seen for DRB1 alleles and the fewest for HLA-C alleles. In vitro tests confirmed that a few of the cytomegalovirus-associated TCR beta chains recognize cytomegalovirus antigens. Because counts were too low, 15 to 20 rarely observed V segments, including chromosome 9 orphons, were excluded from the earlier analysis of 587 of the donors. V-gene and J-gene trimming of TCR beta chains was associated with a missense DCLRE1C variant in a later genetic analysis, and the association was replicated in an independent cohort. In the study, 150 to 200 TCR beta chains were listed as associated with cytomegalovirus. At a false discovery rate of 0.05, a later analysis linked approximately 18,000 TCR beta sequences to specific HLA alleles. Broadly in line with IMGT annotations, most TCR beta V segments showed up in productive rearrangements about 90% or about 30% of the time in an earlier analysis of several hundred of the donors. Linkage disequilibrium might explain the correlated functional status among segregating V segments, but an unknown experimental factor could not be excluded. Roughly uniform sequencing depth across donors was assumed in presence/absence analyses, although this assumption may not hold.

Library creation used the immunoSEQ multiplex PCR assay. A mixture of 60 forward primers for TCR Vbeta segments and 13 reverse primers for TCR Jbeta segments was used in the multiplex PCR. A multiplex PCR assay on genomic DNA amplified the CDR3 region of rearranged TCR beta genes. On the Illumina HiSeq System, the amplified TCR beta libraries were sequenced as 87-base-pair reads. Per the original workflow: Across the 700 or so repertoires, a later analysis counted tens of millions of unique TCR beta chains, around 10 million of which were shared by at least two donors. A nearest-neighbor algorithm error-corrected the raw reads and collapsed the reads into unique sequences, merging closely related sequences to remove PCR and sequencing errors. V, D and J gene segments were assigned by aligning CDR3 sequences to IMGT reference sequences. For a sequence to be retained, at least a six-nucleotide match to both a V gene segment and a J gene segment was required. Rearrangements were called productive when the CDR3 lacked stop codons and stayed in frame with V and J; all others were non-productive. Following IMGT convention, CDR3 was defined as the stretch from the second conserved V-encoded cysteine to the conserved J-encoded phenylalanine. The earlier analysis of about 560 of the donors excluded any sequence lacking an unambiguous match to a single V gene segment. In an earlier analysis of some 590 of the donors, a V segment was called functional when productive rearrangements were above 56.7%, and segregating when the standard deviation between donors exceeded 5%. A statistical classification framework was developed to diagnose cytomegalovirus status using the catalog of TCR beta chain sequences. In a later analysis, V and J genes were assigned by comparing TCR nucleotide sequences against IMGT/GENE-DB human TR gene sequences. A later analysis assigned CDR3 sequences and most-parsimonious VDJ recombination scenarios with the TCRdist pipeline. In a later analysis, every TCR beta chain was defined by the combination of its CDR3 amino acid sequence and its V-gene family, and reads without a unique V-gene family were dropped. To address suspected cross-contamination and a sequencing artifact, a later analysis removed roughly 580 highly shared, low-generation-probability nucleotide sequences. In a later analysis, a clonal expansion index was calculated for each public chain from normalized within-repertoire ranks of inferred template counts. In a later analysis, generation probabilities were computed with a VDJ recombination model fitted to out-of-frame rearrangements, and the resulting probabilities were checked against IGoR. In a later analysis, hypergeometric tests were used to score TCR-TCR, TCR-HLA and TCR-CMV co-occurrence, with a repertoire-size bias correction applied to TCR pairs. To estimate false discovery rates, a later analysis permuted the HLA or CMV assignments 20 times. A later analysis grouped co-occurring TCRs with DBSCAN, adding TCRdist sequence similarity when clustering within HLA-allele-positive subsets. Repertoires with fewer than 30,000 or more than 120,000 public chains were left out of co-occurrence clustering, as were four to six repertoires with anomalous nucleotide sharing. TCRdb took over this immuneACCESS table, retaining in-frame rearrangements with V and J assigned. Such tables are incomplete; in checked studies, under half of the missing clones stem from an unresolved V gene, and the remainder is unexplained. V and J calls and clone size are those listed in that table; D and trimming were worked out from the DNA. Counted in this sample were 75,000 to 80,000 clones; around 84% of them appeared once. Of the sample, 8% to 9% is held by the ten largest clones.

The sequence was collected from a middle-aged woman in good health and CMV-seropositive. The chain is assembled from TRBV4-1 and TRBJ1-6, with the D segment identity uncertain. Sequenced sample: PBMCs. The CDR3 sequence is CASSQAGVNNSPLHF. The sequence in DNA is TGCGCCAGCAGCCAAGCCGGGGTCAATAATTCACCCCTCCACTTT.